This TCR beta chain was identified in a study of yellow fever vaccine responses in identical twins. Study-wide results and caveats: In identical twins, vaccine T cell responses appeared partly shared and partly individual.

A note on this clonotype: Its target is unknown.

TCRdb independently ran MiXCR on the RT-PCR reads; one entry per CDR3 protein. The sample records 30,000 to 35,000 distinct CDR3 sequences, 60% being singletons. The CDR3 runs 15 residues. Germline V gene lookup returns CDR1 SGHAT and CDR2 FQDESV (reference sequence). V was shortened by 4 bases and J by 4 bases, with 17 bases between the two germline ends. The chain recombines TRBV11-1 with TRBJ2-7; maybe TRBD2 (6 bases). The source of this sequence is a young woman who received the yellow fever vaccine. The source was T cells from blood (PBMCs), unsorted or a sorted subset (not recorded which), collected before or after yellow fever vaccination (not recorded which). In DNA, the CDR3 is TGTGCCAGCAGCTCACCGGGACTTGAGTGGTACGAGCAGTACTTC. Amino acids: CASSSPGLEWYEQYF. Full variable domain (outside the CDR3, taken from reference TRBV11-1 and TRBJ2-7): EAEVAQSPRYKITEKSQAVAFWCDPISGHATLYWYRQILGQGPELLVQFQDESVVDDSQLPKDRFSAERLKGVDSTLKIQPAELGDSAMYLCASSSPGLEWYEQYFGPGTRLTVT.